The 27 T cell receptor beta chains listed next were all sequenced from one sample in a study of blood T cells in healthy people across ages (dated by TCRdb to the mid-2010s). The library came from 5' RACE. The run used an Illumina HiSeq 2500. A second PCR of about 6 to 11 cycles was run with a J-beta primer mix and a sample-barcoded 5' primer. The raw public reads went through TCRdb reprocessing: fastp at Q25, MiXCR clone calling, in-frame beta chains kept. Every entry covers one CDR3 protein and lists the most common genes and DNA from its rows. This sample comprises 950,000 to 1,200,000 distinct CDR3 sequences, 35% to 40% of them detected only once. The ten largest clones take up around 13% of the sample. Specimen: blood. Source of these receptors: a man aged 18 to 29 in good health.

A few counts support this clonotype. The DNA for the CDR3 is TGTGCCAGCAGCCGAGGACCACTTTCTACTGGGGCCAACGTCCTGACTTTC. Amino acids: CASSRGPLSTGANVLTF. The chain links TRBV7-2 to TRBJ2-6; D not certain. The CDR3 is 17 amino acids. The V and J ends lost 5 bases and 2 bases respectively, with 16 bases between them. Germline CDR1 reads SGHTA; CDR2 reads FQGNSA.

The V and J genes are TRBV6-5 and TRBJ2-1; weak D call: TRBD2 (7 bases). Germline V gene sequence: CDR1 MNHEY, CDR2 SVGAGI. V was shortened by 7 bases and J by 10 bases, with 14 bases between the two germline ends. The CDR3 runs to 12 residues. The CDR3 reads CASTGGGSEQFF. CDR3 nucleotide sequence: TGTGCCAGCACGGGCGGGGGCTCAGAGCAGTTCTTC.

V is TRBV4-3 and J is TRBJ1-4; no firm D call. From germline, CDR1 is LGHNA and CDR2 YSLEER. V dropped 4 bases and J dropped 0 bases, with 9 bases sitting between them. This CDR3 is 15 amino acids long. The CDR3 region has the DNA TGCGCCAGCAGCCCTAGGATTTCAACTAATGAAAAACTGTTTTTT. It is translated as CASSPRISTNEKLFF.

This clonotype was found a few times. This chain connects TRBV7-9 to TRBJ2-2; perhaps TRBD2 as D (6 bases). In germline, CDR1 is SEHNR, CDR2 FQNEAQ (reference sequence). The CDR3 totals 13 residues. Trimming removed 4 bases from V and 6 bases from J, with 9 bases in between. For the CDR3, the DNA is TGTGCCAGCAGCTCTAGCGTTCCCGGGGAGCTGTTTTTT. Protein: CASSSSVPGELFF. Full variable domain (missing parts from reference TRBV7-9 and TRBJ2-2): DTGVSQNPRHKITKRGQNVTFRCDPISEHNRLYWYRQTLGQGPEFLTYFQNEAQLEKSRLLSDRFSAERPKGSFSTLEIQRTEQGDSAMYLCASSSSVPGELFFGEGSRLTVL.

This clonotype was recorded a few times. CDR3 sequence reads: CASSQGPLQDSNQPQHF. The CDR3 nucleotides are TGCGCCAGCAGCCAAGGTCCACTTCAGGATAGCAATCAGCCCCAGCATTTT. V is TRBV4-1 and J is TRBJ1-5; D is undetermined. Trimming took 1 base from V and 0 from J, leaving 13 bases between them. Germline V CDR1 and CDR2: MGHRA, YSYEKL. This CDR3 is 17 amino acids long.

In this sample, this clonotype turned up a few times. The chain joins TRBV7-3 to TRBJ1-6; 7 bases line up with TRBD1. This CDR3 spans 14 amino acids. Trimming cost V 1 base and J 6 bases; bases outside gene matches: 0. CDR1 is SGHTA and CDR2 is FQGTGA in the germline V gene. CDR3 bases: TGTGCCAGCAGCTTAAGGGACAGTAATTCACCCCTCCACTTT. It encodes CASSLRDSNSPLHF.

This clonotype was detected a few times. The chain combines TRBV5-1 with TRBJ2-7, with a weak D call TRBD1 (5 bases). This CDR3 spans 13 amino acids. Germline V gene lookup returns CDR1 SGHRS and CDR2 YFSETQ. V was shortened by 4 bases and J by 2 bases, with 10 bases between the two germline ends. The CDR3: CASSGLGPYEQYF. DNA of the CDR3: TGCGCCAGCAGCGGATTGGGGCCCTACGAGCAGTACTTC.

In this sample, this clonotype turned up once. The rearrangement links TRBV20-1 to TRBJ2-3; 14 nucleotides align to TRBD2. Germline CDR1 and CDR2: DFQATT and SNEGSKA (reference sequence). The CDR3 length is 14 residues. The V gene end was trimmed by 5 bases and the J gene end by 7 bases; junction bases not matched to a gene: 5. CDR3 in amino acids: CSAGTSGGWNTQYF. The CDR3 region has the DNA TGCAGTGCTGGGACTAGCGGGGGTTGGAATACGCAGTATTTT.

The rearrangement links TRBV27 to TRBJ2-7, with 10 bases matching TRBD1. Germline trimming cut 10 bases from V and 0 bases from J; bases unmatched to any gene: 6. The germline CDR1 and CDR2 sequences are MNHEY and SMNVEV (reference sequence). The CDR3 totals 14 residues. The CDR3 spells CANRDRGFSYEQYF. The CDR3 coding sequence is TGTGCCAACAGGGACAGGGGCTTCTCCTACGAGCAGTACTTC.

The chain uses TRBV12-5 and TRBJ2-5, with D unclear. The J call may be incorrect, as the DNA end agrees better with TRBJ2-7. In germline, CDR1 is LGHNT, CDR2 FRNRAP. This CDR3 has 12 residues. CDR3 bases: TGTGCTAGTGGTTTGGCATTAGCCGAGCAGTACTTC. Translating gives CASGLALAEQYF.

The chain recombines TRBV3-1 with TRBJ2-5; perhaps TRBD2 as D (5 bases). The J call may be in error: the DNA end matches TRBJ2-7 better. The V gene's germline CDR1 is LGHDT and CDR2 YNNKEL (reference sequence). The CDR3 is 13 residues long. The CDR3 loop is CASSQALEDEQYF. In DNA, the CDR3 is TGTGCCAGCAGCCAAGCGCTGGAGGACGAGCAGTACTTC.

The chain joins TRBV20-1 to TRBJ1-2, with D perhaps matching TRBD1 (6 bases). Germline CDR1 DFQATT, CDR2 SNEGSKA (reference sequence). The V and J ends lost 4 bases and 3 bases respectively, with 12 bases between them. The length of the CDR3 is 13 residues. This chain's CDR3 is CSATRDTDYGYTF. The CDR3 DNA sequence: TGCAGTGCTACCCGGGACACCGACTATGGCTACACCTTC.

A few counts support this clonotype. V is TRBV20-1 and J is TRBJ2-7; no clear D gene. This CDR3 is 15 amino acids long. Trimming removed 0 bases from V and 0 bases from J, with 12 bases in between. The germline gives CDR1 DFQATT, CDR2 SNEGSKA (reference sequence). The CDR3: CSARDLGGSSYEQYF. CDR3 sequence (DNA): TGCAGTGCTAGAGATCTCGGCGGAAGCTCCTACGAGCAGTACTTC.

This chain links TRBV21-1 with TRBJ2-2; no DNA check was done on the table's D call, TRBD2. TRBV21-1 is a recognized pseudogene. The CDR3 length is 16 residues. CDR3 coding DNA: TGTGCCAGCAGCAAGGAGGGCAGGGTTCTTACCGGGGAGCTGTTTTTT. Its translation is CASSKEGRVLTGELFF.

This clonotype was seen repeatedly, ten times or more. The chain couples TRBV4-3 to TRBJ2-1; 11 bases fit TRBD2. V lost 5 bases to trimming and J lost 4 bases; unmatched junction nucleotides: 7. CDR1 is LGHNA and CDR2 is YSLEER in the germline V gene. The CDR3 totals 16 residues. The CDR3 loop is CASSSRLAGTYNEQFF. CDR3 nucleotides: TGCGCCAGCAGCTCCCGACTAGCGGGGACATACAATGAGCAGTTCTTC.

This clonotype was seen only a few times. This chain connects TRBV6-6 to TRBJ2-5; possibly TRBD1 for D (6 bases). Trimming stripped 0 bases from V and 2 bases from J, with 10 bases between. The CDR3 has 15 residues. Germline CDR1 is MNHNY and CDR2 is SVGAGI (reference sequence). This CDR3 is CASSYSKGQQETQYF. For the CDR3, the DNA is TGTGCCAGCAGTTACTCCAAAGGACAGCAAGAGACCCAGTACTTC.

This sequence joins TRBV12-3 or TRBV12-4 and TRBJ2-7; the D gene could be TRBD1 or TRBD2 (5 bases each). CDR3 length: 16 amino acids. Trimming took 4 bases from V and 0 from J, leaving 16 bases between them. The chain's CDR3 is CASSSTSRGPSYEQYF. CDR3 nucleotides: TGTGCCAGCAGTTCCACTTCAAGGGGACCCTCCTACGAGCAGTACTTC.

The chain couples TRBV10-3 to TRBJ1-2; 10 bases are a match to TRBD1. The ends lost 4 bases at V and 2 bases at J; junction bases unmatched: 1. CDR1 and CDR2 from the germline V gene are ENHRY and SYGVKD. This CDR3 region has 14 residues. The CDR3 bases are TGTGCCATCAGTGTGGGACAGGGGAACTATGGCTACACCTTC. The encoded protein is CAISVGQGNYGYTF.

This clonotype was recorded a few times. CDR3 DNA sequence: TGTGCCACCAGTGATGAGCAGGGGGAGCAGTTCTTC. Its translation: CATSDEQGEQFF. The J gene is TRBJ2-1, the V gene TRBV24-1; D might be TRBD1 (6 bases). Germline CDR1 is KGHDR and CDR2 is SFDVKD. The CDR3 is made up of 12 amino acids. V lost 3 bases and J lost 10, with 9 bases in between.

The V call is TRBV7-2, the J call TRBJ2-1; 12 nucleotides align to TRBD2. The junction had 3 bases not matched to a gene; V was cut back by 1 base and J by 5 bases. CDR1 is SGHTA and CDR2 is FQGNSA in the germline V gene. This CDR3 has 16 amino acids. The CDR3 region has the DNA TGTGCCAGCAGCTTAGGGGGACTAGCGGGTAACAATGAGCAGTTCTTC. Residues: CASSLGGLAGNNEQFF.

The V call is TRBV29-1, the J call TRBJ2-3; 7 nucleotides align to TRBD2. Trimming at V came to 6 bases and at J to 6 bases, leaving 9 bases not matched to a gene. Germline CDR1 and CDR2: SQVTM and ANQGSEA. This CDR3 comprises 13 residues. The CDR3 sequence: CSVGRDGGDTQYF. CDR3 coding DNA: TGCAGCGTGGGGAGGGACGGGGGTGATACGCAGTATTTT.

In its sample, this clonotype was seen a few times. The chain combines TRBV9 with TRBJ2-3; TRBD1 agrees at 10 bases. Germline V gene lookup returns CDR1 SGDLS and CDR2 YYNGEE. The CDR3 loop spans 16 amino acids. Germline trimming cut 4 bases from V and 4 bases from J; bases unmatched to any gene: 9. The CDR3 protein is CASSQDRTGGADTQYF. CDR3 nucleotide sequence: TGTGCCAGCAGCCAGGACCGGACAGGGGGGGCAGATACGCAGTATTTT.

The CDR3 DNA sequence: TGTGCCAGCAGCCGGACACAACTTAACTATGGCTACACCTTC. Translating it yields CASSRTQLNYGYTF. The chain carries TRBV2 and TRBJ1-2, with a possible D match to TRBD1 (5 bases). V lost 6 bases, J lost 1 base, and 12 bases lay in between. The CDR3 covers 14 residues. CDR1 SNHLY and CDR2 FYNNEI come from the germline V gene.

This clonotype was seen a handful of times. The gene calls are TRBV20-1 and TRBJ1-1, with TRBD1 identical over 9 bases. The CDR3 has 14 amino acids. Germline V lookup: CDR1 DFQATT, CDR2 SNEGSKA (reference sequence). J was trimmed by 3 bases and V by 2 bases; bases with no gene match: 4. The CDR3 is CSARSGQGYTEAFF. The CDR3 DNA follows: TGCAGTGCTAGATCGGGACAGGGTTACACTGAAGCTTTCTTT.

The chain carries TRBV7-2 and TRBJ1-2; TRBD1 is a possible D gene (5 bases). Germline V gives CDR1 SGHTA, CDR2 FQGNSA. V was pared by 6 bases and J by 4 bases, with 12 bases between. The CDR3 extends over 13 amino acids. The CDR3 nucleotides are TGTGCCAGCAGAAGAGACAGTATCTATGGCTACACCTTC. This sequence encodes CASRRDSIYGYTF.

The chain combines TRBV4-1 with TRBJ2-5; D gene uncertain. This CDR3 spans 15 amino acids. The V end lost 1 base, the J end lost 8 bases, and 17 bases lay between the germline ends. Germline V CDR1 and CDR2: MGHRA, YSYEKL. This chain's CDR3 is CASSQVRSDLGTQYF. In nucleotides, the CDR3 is TGCGCCAGCAGCCAAGTTCGCTCAGATCTAGGTACCCAGTACTTC.

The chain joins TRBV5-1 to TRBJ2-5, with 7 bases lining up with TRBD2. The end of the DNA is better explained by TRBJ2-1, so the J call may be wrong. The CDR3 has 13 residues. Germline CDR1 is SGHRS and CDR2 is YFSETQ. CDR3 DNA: TGCGCCAGCAGCACTAGCGACCAAGAGACCCAGTTCTTC. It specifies CASSTSDQETQFF.